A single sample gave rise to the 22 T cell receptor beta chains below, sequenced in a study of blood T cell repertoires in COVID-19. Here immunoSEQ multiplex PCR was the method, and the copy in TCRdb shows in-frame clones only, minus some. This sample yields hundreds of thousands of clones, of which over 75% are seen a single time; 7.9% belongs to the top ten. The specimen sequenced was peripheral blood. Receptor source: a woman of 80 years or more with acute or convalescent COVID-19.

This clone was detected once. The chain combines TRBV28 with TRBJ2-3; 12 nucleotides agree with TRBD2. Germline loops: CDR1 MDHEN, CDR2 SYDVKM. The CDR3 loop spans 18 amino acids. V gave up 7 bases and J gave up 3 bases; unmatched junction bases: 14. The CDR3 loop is CASTLGGLAGLGTDTQYF. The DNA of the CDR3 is TGTGCCAGCACTTTGGGGGGACTAGCGGGCTTGGGGACAGATACGCAGTATTTT.

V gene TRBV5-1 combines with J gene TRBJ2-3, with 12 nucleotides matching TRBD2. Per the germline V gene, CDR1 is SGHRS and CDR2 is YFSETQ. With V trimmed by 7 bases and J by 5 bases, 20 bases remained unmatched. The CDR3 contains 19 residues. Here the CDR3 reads CASQEGAGLAGMGGDTQYF. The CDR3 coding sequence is TGCGCCAGCCAGGAAGGGGCCGGACTAGCGGGAATGGGGGGAGATACGCAGTATTTT. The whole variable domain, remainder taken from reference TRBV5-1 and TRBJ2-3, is KAGVTQTPRYLIKTRGQQVTLSCSPISGHRSVSWYQQTPGQGLQFLFEYFSETQRNKGNFPGRFSGRQFSNSRSEMNVSTLELGDSALYLCASQEGAGLAGMGGDTQYFGPGTRLTVL.

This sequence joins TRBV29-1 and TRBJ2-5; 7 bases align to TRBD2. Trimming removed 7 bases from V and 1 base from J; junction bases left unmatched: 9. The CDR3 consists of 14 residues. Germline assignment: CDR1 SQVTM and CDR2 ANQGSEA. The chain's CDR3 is CSAVIGGIQETQYF. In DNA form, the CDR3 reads TGCAGCGCGGTGATCGGGGGGATCCAAGAGACCCAGTACTTC.

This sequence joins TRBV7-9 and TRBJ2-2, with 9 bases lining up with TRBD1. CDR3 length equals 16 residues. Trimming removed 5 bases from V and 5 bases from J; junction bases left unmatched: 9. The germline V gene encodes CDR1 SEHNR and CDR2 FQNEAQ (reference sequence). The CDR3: CASSLGTGRDTGELFF. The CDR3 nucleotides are TGTGCCAGCAGCCTCGGGACAGGGCGGGATACCGGGGAGCTGTTTTTT. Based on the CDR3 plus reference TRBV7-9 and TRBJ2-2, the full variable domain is DTGVSQNPRHKITKRGQNVTFRCDPISEHNRLYWYRQTLGQGPEFLTYFQNEAQLEKSRLLSDRFSAERPKGSFSTLEIQRTEQGDSAMYLCASSLGTGRDTGELFFGEGSRLTVL.

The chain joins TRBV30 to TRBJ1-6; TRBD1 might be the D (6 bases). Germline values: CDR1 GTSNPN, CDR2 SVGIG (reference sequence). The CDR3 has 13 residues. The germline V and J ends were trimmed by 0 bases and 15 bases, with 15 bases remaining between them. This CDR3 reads CAWSVTPDSLLHF. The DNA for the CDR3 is TGTGCCTGGAGTGTAACCCCGGACAGTCTCCTCCACTTT.

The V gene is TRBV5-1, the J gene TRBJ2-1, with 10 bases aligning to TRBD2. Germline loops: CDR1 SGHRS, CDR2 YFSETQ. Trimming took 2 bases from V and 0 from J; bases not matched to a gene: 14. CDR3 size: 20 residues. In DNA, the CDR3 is TGCGCCAGCAGCTTAAAAGGGGAACTAGCGGGGCTGAGCTCCTACAATGAGCAGTTCTTC. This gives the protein CASSLKGELAGLSSYNEQFF.

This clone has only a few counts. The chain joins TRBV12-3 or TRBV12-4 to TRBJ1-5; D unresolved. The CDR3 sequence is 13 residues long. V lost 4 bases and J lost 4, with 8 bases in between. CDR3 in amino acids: CASSYAGNQPQHF. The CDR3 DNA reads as TGTGCCAGCAGTTACGCCGGGAATCAGCCCCAGCATTTT.

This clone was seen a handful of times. The DNA for the CDR3 is TGTGCCAGCAGCCTAACTAGGAGCTCCTACGAGCAGTACTTC. It codes for CASSLTRSSYEQYF. The chain combines TRBV11-3 with TRBJ2-7, with a weak D call TRBD2 (5 bases). The germline gives CDR1 SGHNT, CDR2 YENEEA. V lost 5 bases, J lost 0 bases, and 11 bases lay in between. The CDR3 runs to 14 residues.

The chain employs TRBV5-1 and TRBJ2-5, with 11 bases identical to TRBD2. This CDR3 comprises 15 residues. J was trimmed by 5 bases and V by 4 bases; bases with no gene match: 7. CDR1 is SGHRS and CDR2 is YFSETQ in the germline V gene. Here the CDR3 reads CASSLSGGARETQYF. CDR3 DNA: TGCGCCAGCAGCCTTAGCGGGGGGGCCCGGGAGACCCAGTACTTC.

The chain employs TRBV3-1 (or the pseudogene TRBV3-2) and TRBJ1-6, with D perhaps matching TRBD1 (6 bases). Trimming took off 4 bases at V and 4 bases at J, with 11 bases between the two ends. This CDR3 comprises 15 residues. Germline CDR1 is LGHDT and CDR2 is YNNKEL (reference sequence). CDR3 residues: CASSPGDGYNSPLHF. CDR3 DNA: TGTGCCAGCAGCCCAGGGGATGGGTATAATTCACCCCTCCACTTT.

CDR3 DNA sequence: TGCGCCAGCAGCCTTGAGACTAGCGGACTCACAGATACGCAGTATTTT. It encodes CASSLETSGLTDTQYF. J is TRBJ2-3 and V is TRBV5-1; TRBD2 aligns across 9 bases. The length of the CDR3 is 16 residues. Germline V gives CDR1 SGHRS, CDR2 YFSETQ. Germline trimming cut 4 bases from V and 2 bases from J; bases unmatched to any gene: 8.

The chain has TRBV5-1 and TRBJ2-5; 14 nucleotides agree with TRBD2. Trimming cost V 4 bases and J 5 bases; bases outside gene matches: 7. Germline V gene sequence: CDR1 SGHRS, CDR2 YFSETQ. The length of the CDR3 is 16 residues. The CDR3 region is CASSKGLAGGRETQYF. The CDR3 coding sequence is TGCGCCAGCAGCAAAGGACTAGCGGGAGGCCGCGAGACCCAGTACTTC.

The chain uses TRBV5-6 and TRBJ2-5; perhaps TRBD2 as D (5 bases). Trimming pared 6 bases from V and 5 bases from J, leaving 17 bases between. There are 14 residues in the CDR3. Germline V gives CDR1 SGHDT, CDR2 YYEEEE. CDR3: CASTAKGDGETQYF. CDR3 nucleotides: TGTGCCAGCACCGCCAAGGGAGATGGGGAGACCCAGTACTTC.

CDR3 nucleotides: TGCGCCAGCAGCCAAGCGGACAGGGGCGCTGAAGCTTTCTTT. Its protein product is CASSQADRGAEAFF. The chain carries TRBV4-1 and TRBJ1-1, with 9 bases lining up with TRBD1. J was trimmed by 6 bases and V by 1 base; bases with no gene match: 3. This CDR3 region has 14 residues. Germline V lookup: CDR1 MGHRA, CDR2 YSYEKL.

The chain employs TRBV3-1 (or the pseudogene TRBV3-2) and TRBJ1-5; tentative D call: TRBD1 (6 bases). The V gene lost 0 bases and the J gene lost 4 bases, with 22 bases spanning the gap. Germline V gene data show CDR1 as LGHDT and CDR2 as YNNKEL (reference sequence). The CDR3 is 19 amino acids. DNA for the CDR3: TGTGCCAGCAGCCAAGAAAGGGGGGGGGTCCTGGCGGGAAATCAGCCCCAGCATTTT. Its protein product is CASSQERGGVLAGNQPQHF.

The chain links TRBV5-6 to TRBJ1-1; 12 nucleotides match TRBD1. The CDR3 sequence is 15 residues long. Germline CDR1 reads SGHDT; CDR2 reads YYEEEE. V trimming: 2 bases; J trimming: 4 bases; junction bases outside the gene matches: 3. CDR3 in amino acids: CASSLPGQGATEAFF. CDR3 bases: TGTGCCAGCAGCTTACCGGGACAGGGGGCCACTGAAGCTTTCTTT.

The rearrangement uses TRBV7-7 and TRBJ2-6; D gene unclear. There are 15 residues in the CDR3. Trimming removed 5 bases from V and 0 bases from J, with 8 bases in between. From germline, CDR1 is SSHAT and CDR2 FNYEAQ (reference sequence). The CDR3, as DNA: TGTGCCAGCAGCCCCGTGAGCTCTGGGGCCAACGTCCTGACTTTC. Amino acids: CASSPVSSGANVLTF.

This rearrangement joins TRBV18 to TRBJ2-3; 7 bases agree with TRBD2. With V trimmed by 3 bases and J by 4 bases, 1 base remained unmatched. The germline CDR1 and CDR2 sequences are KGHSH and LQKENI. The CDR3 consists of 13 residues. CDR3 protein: CASSPAGADTQYF. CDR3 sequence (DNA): TGTGCCAGCTCACCCGCGGGGGCAGATACGCAGTATTTT.

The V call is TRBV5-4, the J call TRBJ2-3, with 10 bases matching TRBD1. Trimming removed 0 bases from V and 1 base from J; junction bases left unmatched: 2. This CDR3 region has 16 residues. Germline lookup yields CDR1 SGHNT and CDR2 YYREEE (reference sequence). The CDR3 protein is CASSLGGTGGTDTQYF. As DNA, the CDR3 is TGTGCCAGCAGCTTGGGTGGGACAGGGGGCACAGATACGCAGTATTTT.

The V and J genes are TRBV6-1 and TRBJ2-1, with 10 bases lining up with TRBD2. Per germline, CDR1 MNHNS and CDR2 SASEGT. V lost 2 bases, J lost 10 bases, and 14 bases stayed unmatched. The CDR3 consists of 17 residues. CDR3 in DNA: TGTGCCAGCAGTGAAATCTTGCCTAGCGGGAGTTTGGCAGAGCAGTTCTTC. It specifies CASSEILPSGSLAEQFF.

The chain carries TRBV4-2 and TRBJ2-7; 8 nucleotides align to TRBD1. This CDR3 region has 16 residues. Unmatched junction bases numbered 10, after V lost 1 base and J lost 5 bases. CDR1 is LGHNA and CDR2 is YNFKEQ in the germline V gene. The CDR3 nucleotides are TGTGCCAGCAGCCAAGTTTGGTCAGGGGGCGTAAACGAGCAGTACTTC. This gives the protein CASSQVWSGGVNEQYF.

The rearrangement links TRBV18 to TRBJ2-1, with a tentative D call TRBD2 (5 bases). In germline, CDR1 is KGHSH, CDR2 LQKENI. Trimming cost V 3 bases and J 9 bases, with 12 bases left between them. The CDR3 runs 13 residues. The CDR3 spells CASSPGSEGEQFF. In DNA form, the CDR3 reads TGTGCCAGCTCACCCGGGTCTGAGGGTGAGCAGTTCTTC.